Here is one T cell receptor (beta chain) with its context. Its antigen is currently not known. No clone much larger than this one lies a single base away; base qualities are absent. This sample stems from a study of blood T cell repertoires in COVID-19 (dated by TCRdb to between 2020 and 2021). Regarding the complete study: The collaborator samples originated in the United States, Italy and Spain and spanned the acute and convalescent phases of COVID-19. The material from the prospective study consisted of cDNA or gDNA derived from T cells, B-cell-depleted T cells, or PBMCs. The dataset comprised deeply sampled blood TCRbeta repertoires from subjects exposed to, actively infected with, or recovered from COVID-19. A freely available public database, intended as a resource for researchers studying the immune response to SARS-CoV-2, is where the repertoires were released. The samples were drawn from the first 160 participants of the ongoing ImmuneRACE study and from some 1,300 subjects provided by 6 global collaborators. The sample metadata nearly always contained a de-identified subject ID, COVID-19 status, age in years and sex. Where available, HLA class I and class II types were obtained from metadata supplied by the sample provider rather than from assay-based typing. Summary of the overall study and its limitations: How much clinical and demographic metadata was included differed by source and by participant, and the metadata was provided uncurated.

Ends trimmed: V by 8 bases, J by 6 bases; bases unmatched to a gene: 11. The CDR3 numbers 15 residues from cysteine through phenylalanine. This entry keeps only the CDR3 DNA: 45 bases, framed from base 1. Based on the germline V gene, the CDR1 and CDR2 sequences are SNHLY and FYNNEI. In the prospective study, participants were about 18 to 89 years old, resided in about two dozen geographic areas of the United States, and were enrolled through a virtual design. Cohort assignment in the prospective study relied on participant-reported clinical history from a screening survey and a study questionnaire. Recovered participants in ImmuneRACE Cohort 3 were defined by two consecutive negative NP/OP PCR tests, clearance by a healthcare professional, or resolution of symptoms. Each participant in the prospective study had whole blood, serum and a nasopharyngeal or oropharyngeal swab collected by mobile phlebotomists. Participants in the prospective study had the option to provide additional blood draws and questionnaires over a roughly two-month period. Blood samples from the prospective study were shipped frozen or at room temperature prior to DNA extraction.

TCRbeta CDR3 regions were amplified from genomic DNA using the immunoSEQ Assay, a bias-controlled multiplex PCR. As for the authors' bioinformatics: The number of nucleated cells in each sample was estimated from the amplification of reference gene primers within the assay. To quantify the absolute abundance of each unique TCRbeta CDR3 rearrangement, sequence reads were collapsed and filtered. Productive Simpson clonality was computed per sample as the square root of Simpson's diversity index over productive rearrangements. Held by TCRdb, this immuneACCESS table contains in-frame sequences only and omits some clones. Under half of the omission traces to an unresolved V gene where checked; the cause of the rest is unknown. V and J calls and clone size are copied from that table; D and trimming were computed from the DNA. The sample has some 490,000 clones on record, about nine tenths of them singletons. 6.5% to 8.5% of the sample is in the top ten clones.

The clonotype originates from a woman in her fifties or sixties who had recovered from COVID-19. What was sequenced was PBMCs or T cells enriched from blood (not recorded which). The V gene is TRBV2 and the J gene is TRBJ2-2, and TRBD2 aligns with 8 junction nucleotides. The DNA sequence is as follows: TGTGCCAGCGGGAGGGCTAGCGGGTCTCCCGGGGAGCTGTTTTTT. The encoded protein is CASGRASGSPGELFF.